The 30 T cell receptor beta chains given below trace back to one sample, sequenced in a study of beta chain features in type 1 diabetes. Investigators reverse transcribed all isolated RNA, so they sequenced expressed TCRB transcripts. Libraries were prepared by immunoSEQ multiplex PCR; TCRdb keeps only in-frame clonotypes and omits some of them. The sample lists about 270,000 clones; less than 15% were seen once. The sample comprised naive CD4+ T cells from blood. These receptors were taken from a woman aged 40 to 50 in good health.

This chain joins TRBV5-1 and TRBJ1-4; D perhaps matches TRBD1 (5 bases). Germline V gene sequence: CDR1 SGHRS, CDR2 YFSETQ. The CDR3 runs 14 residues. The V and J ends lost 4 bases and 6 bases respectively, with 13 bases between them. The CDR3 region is CASSRRGLDEKLFF. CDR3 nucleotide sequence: TGCGCCAGCAGCAGACGGGGGTTAGATGAAAAACTGTTTTTT.

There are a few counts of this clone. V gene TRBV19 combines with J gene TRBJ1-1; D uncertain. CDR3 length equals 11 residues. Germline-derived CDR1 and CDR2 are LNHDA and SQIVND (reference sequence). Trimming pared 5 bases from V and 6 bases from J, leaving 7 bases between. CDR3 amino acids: CASSPGSEAFF. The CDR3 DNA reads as TGTGCCAGTAGTCCAGGTTCTGAAGCTTTCTTT. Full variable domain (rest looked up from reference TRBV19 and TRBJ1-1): DGGITQSPKYLFRKEGQNVTLSCEQNLNHDAMYWYRQDPGQGLRLIYYSQIVNDFQKGDIAEGYSVSREKKESFPLTVTSAQKNPTAFYLCASSPGSEAFFGQGTRLTVV.

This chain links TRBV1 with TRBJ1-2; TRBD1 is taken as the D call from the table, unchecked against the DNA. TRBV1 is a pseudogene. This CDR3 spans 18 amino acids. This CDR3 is CTSSNSTIDSDRTYGYTF. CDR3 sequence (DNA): TGCACCAGCAGCAACTCAACAATCGACAGCGACAGAACCTATGGCTACACCTTC.

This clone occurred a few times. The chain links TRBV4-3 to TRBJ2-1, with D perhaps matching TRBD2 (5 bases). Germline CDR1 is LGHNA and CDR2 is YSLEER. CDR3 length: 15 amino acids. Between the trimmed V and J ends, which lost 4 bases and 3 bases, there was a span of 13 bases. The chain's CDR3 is CASSLSIGLYNEQFF. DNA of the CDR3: TGCGCCAGCAGCCTATCGATCGGACTCTACAATGAGCAGTTCTTC.

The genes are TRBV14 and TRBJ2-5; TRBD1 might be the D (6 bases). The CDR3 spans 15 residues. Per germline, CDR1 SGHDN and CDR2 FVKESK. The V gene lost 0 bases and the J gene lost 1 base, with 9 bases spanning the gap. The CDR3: CASSQDSGAQETQYF. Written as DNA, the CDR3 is TGTGCCAGCAGCCAAGATTCAGGGGCCCAAGAGACCCAGTACTTC.

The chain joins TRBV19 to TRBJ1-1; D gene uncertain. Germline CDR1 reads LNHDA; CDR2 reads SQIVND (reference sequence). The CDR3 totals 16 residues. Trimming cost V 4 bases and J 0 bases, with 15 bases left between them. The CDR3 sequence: CASSNPRGRMNTEAFF. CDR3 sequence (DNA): TGTGCCAGTAGTAATCCGAGAGGGCGAATGAACACTGAAGCTTTCTTT.

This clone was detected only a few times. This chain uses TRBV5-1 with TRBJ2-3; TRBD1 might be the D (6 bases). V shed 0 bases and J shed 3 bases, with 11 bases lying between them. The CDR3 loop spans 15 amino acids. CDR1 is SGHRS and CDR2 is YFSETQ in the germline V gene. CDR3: CASSLGQEGTDTQYF. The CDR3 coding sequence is TGCGCCAGCAGCTTGGGACAGGAAGGGACAGATACGCAGTATTTT.

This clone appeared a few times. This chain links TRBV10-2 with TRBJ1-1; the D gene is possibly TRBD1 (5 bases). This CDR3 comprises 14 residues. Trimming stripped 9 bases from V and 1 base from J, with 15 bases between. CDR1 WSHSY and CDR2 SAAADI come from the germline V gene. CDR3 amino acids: CASRVAGGNTEAFF. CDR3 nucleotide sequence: TGCGCCAGTCGCGTGGCGGGGGGGAACACTGAAGCTTTCTTT.

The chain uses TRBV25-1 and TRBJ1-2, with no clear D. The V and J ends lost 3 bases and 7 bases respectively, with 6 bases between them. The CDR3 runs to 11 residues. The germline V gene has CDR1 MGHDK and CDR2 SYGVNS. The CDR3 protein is CASSETAGYTF. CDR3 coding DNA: TGTGCCAGCAGTGAGACTGCTGGCTACACCTTC.

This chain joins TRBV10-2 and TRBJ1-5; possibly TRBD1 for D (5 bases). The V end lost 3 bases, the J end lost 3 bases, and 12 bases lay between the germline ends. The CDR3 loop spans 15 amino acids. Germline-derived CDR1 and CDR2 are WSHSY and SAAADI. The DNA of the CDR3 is TGCGCCAGCAGTGAAGGGGATCGGGCCAATCAGCCCCAGCATTTT. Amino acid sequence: CASSEGDRANQPQHF.

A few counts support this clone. As DNA, the CDR3 is TGCGCCAGCAGCTTCGGAGGGACAGGGGGGAAAGAGACCCAGTACTTC. Translation gives CASSFGGTGGKETQYF. The J gene is TRBJ2-5, the V gene TRBV5-1; TRBD1 matches 11 bases. Unmatched junction bases numbered 6, after V lost 2 bases and J lost 3 bases. Germline V CDR1 and CDR2: SGHRS, YFSETQ. The CDR3 is 16 amino acids.

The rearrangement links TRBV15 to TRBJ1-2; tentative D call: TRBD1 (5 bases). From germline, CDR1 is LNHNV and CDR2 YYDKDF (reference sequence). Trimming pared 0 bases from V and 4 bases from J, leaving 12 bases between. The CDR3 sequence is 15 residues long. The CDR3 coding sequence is TGTGCCACCAGCAGAGATACAGGCATATCCTATGGCTACACCTTC. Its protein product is CATSRDTGISYGYTF.

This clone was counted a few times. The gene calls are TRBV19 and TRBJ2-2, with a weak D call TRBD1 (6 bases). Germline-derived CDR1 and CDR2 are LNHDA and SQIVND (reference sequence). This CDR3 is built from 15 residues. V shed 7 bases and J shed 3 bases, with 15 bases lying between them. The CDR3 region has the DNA TGTGCCAGTACAACCGGGACACCCGACACCGGGGAGCTGTTTTTT. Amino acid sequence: CASTTGTPDTGELFF.

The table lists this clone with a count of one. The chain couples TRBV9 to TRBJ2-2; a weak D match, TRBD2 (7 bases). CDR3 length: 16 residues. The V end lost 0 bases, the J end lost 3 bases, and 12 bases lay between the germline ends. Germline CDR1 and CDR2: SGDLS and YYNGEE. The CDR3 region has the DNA TGTGCCAGCAGCGTAGCAGGGGAGGGATACACCGGGGAGCTGTTTTTT. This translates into CASSVAGEGYTGELFF.

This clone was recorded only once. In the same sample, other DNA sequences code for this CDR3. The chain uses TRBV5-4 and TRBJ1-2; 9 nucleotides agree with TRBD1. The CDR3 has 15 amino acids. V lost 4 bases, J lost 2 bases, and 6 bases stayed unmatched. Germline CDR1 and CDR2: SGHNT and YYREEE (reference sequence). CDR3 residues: CASSLGGQGNYGYTF. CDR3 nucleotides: TGTGCCAGCAGCCTTGGGGGACAGGGCAACTATGGCTACACCTTC.

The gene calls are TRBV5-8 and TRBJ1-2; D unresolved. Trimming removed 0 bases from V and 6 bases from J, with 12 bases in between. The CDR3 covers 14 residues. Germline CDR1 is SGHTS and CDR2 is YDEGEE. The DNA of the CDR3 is TGTGCCAGCAGCTTGGCCGGGAGGGTAAATGGCTACACCTTC. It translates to CASSLAGRVNGYTF.

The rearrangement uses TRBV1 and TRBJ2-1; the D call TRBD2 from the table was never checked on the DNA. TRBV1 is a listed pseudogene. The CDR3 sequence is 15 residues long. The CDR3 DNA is TGCACCAGCAGGACCCCGGGATGGGGTGAAAATGAGCAGTTCTTC. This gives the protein CTSRTPGWGENEQFF.

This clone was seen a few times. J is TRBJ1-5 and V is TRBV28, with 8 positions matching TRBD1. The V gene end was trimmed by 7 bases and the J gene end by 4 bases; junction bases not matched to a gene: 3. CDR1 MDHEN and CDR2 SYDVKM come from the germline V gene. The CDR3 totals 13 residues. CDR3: CASIGTGNQPQHF. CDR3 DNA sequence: TGTGCCAGCATTGGGACAGGTAATCAGCCCCAGCATTTT.

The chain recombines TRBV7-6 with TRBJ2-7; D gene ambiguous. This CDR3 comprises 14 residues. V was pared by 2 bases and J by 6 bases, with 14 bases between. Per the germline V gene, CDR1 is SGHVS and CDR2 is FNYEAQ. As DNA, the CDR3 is TGTGCCAGCAGCTTACAGAACCTCCTTCTCGAGCAGTACTTC. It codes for CASSLQNLLLEQYF.

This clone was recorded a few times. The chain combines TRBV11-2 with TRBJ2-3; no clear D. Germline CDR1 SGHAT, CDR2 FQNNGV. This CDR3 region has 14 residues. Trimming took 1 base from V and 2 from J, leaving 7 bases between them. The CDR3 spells CASSLGLHTDTQYF. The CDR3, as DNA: TGTGCCAGCAGCTTAGGACTCCACACAGATACGCAGTATTTT. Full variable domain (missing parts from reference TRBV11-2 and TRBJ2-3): EAGVAQSPRYKIIEKRQSVAFWCNPISGHATLYWYQQILGQGPKLLIQFQNNGVVDDSQLPKDRFSAERLKGVDSTLKIQPAKLEDSAVYLCASSLGLHTDTQYFGPGTRLTVL.

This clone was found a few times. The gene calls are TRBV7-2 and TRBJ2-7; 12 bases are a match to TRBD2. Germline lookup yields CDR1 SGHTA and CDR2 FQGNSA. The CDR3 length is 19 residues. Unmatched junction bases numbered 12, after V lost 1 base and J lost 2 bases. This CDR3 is CASSLVLAGGIGDPYEQYF. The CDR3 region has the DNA TGTGCCAGCAGCTTAGTCCTAGCGGGGGGGATAGGAGACCCCTACGAGCAGTACTTC.

The CDR3 DNA reads as TGTGCCGCCCGGGTTAGCGGGGACTACAATGAGCAGTTCTTC. This codes for CAARVSGDYNEQFF. V gene TRBV6-1 combines with J gene TRBJ2-1; TRBD2 aligns across 8 bases. This CDR3 spans 14 amino acids. In germline, CDR1 is MNHNS, CDR2 SASEGT. V gave up 11 bases and J gave up 3 bases; unmatched junction bases: 9.

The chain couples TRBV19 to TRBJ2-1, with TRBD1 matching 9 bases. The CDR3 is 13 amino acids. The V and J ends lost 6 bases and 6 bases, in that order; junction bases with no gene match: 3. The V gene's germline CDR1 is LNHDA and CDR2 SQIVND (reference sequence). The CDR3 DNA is TGTGCCAGTAGGGGGACAGGGATCAATGAGCAGTTCTTC. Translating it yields CASRGTGINEQFF.

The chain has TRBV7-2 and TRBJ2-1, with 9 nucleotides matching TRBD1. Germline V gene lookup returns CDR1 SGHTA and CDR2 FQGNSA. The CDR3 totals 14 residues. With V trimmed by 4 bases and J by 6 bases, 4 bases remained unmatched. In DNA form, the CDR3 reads TGTGCCAGCAGCTCGACGGGACAGGGCAATGAGCAGTTCTTC. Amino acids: CASSSTGQGNEQFF.

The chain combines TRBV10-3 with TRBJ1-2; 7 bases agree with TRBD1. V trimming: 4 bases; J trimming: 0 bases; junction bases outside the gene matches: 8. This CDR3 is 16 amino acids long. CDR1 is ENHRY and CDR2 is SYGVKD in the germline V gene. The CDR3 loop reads CAISADRDIPNYGYTF. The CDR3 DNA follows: TGTGCCATCAGTGCTGACAGGGACATACCTAACTATGGCTACACCTTC.

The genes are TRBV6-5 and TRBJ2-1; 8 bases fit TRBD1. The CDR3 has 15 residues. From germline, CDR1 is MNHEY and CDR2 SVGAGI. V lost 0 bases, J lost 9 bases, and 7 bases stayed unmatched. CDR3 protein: CASSYSGQGLSEQFF. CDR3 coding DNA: TGTGCCAGCAGTTACTCAGGACAGGGCCTTAGTGAGCAGTTCTTC.

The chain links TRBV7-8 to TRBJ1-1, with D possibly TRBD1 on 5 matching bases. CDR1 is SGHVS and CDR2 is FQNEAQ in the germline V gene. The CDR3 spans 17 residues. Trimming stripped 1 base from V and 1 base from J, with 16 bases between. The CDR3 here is CASSLGVRDRPNTEAFF. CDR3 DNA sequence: TGTGCCAGCAGCTTAGGGGTCCGAGACAGACCGAACACTGAAGCTTTCTTT.

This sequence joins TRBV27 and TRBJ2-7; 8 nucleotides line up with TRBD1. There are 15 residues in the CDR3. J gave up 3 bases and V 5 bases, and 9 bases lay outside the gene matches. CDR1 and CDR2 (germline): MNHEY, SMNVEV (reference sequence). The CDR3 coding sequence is TGTGCCAGCAGTACCACCGGGACAGGTTTCTACGAGCAGTACTTC. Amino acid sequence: CASSTTGTGFYEQYF.

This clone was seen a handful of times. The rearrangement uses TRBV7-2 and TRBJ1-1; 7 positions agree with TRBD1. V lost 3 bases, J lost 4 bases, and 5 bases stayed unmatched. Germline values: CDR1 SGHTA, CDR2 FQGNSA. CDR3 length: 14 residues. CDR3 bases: TGTGCCAGCAGCTTGACAGGGCGGGGCACTGAAGCTTTCTTT. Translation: CASSLTGRGTEAFF. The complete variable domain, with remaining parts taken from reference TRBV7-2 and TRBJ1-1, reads GAGVSQSPSNKVTEKGKDVELRCDPISGHTALYWYRQSLGQGLEFLIYFQGNSAPDKSGLPSDRFSAERTGGSVSTLTIQRTQQEDSAVYLCASSLTGRGTEAFFGQGTRLTVV.

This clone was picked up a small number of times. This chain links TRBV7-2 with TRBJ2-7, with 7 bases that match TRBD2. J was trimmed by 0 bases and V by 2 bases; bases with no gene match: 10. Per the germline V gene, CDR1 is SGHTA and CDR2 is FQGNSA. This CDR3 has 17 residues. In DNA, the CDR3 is TGTGCCAGCAGCTTATACCCCAGCGGGGTTTCCTCCTACGAGCAGTACTTC. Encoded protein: CASSLYPSGVSSYEQYF. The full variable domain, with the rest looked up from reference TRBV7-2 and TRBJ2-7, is GAGVSQSPSNKVTEKGKDVELRCDPISGHTALYWYRQSLGQGLEFLIYFQGNSAPDKSGLPSDRFSAERTGGSVSTLTIQRTQQEDSAVYLCASSLYPSGVSSYEQYFGPGTRLTVT.